This is a list of T cell receptor beta chains from one sample in a study of shared clonotypes between healthy human individuals. TCRdb's table, derived via immunoSEQ multiplex PCR, lists solely in-frame clones and lacks some. The table includes roughly 1 million clones, more than 60% detected once. The sample taken for sequencing was memory CD4+ T cells sorted from blood. The receptors were gathered from a man between 18 and 29 years old in good health. Both conserved end residues are part of each CDR3. D genes are given only for firm matches. Rows may omit the clone size; those that give it use once, few, many or a size class.

d_gene,j_gene,len,v_gene,abundance,CDR3nt,CDR3aa
TRBD2,TRBJ2-7,15,TRBV2,.,TGTGCCAGCAGTGAACAATTTGCGGGAGGCTACGAGCAGTACTTC,CASSEQFAGGYEQYF
.,TRBJ2-5,14,TRBV5-4,.,TGTGCCAGCACCACGCAGATTACTCAAGAGACCCAGTACTTC,CASTTQITQETQYF
TRBD2,TRBJ2-1,16,TRBV10-1,.,TGCGCCAGCAGTGAGGGACTAGCGGGAGCCTACAATGAGCAGTTCTTC,CASSEGLAGAYNEQFF
.,TRBJ2-1,14,TRBV19,.,TGTGCCAGTAGTCTCGTTAGGGGGGCGAGTGAGCAGTTCTTC,CASSLVRGASEQFF
.,TRBJ1-4,15,TRBV14,few,TGTGCCAGCAGCCAAGGAGGCACAGTGGGTGAAAAACTGTTTTTT,CASSQGGTVGEKLFF
TRBD1,TRBJ1-6,13,TRBV14,.,TGTGCCAGCAGCTTAGACAGGGCGTCACCCCTCCACTTT,CASSLDRASPLHF
TRBD1,TRBJ2-7,13,TRBV7-9,.,TGTGCCAGCAGCGCTCGGCCAGGGGGCGAGCAGTACTTC,CASSARPGGEQYF
TRBD2,TRBJ2-3,19,TRBV10-2,few,TGCGCCAGCAGTGAGGCAAGAAGAAGGACTAGCGGGGGTTTAGATACGCAGTATTTT,CASSEARRRTSGGLDTQYF
.,TRBJ2-5,15,TRBV2,.,TGTGCCAGCAATTTAGTGAGACAGCCCCAAGAGACCCAGTACTTC,CASNLVRQPQETQYF
TRBD1,TRBJ2-1,13,TRBV29-1,.,TGCAGCGCTGGACAGGGGATCTCCAATGAGCAGTTCTTC,CSAGQGISNEQFF
TRBD2,TRBJ2-1,15,TRBV14,.,TGTGCCAGCAGCCATGGTACTAGCGGGAACAATGAGCAGTTCTTC,CASSHGTSGNNEQFF
.,TRBJ2-7,17,TRBV4-1,.,TGCGCCAGCAGCCAAGCCGGGATCGGGGCCCTCTCCTACGAGCAGTACTTC,CASSQAGIGALSYEQYF
.,TRBJ1-1,13,TRBV5-4,.,TGTGCCAGCAGCTTCAACAGGGCCACTGAAGCTTTCTTT,CASSFNRATEAFF
.,TRBJ2-4,13,TRBV6-6,.,TGTGCCAGCAGGCGGGACGTAGAAAACATTCAGTACTTC,CASRRDVENIQYF
TRBD1,TRBJ2-5,17,TRBV5-1,.,TGCGCCAGCAGCTTCGACTCAGGGGGCGCGGGCCAAGAGACCCAGTACTTC,CASSFDSGGAGQETQYF
TRBD2,TRBJ2-2,16,TRBV7-2,.,TGTGCCAGCAGCGGCACTAGCGGGAGTAAGACCGGGGAGCTGTTTTTT,CASSGTSGSKTGELFF
TRBD2,TRBJ2-7,18,TRBV5-1,many,TGCGCCACCGCAGAGGGACTAGCGGGAGCCCTAGGTGGCTACGAGCAGTACTTC,CATAEGLAGALGGYEQYF
TRBD1,TRBJ2-7,13,TRBV10-3,.,TGTGCCATCAGGTCCGGACAGGGCGCCGAGCAGTACTTC,CAIRSGQGAEQYF
.,TRBJ2-1,16,TRBV4-3,.,TGCGCCAGCAGCCTCCAATCAGCGTCCCGGGGCGGTGAGCAGTTCTTC,CASSLQSASRGGEQFF
.,TRBJ2-2,13,TRBV6-6,.,TGTGCCAGCGAGAGTGAGAACACCGGGGAGCTGTTTTTT,CASESENTGELFF
.,TRBJ2-2,16,TRBV7-2,.,TGTGCCAGCAGCTTAGACGGGGGAATGAACACCGGGGAGCTGTTTTTT,CASSLDGGMNTGELFF
TRBD2,TRBJ2-5,17,TRBV9,.,TGTGCCAGCAGCGTCATCCCTAGCGGGGGAGTAGGAGAGACCCAGTACTTC,CASSVIPSGGVGETQYF
.,TRBJ1-2,13,TRBV6-1,.,TGTGCCAGCAGTGAAGTCTGGGAGCTTGGCTACACCTTC,CASSEVWELGYTF